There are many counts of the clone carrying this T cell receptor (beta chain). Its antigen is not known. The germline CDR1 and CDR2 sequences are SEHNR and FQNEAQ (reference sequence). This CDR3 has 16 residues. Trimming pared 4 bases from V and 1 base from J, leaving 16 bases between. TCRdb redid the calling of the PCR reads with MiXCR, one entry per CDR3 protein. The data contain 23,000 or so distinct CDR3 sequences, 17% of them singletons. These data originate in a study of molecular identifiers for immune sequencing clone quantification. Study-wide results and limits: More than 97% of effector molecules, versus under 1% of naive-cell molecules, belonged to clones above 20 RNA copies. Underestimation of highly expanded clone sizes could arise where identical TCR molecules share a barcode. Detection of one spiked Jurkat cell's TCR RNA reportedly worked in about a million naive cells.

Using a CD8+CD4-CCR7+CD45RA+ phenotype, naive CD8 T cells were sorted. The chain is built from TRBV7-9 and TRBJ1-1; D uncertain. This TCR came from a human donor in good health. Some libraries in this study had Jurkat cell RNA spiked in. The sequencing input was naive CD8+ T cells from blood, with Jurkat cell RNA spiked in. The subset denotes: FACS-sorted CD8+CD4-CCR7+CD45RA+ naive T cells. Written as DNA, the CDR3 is TGTGCCAGCAGCTCGCGCGCCGGTTACTCGAACACTGAAGCTTTCTTT. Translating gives CASSSRAGYSNTEAFF. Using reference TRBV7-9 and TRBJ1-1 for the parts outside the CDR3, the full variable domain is DTGVSQNPRHKITKRGQNVTFRCDPISEHNRLYWYRQTLGQGPEFLTYFQNEAQLEKSRLLSDRFSAERPKGSFSTLEIQRTEQGDSAMYLCASSSRAGYSNTEAFFGQGTRLTVV.